One and the same sample provided the 23 T cell receptor beta chains below, sequenced in a study of blood T cell repertoires in COVID-19. TCRdb keeps only in-frame clones here, not all; method: immunoSEQ multiplex PCR. The sample has about 97,000 clones; about 83% are singletons. The specimen was peripheral blood. The receptors were gathered from a human donor in a cohort sampled during active COVID-19.

This clone was seen only a few times. This chain links TRBV5-1 with TRBJ1-6; D uncertain. Germline CDR1 and CDR2: SGHRS and YFSETQ. Trimming pared 2 bases from V and 7 bases from J, leaving 13 bases between. This CDR3 spans 15 amino acids. The CDR3 coding sequence is TGCGCCAGCAGCTTTGACCAAGGCGGCAATTCACCCCTCCACTTT. It translates to CASSFDQGGNSPLHF.

V usage is TRBV6-5 and J usage is TRBJ1-5, with 11 nucleotides matching TRBD1. The germline V gene has CDR1 MNHEY and CDR2 SVGAGI. The CDR3 is 14 amino acids. V was clipped by 7 bases and J by 7 bases; unmatched bases: 6. CDR3 sequence reads: CASIQDRGPQPQHF. CDR3 sequence (DNA): TGTGCCAGCATCCAGGACAGGGGGCCCCAGCCCCAGCATTTT.

This chain connects TRBV6-5 to TRBJ1-5, with 9 bases fitting TRBD1. The CDR3 is 15 residues long. Germline-derived CDR1 and CDR2 are MNHEY and SVGAGI. Trimming at V came to 5 bases and at J to 3 bases, leaving 5 bases not matched to a gene. The DNA of the CDR3 is TGTGCCAGCAGTCAGGGACAGGGTAACAATCAGCCCCAGCATTTT. It codes for CASSQGQGNNQPQHF.

CDR3 DNA sequence: TGTGCCAGCAGCTTCAGGGGGGCTGAAGCTTTCTTT. Translation gives CASSFRGAEAFF. This chain links TRBV7-9 with TRBJ1-1; TRBD1 aligns across 7 bases. Germline V lookup: CDR1 SEHNR, CDR2 FQNEAQ (reference sequence). This CDR3 has 12 residues. Trimming at V came to 3 bases and at J to 6 bases, leaving 1 base not matched to a gene.

In nucleotides, the CDR3 is TGCGCCAGCAGCCCAGCGGGGGGGGGCTACGAGCAGTACTTC. Its translation is CASSPAGGGYEQYF. The rearrangement links TRBV5-1 to TRBJ2-7; TRBD2 matches 10 bases. This CDR3 region has 14 residues. Germline V gene data show CDR1 as SGHRS and CDR2 as YFSETQ. Losses at the gene ends were 4 bases for V and 3 bases for J; bases not matched to a gene: 4.

The chain recombines TRBV28 with TRBJ1-2; TRBD1 might be the D (5 bases). V lost 2 bases and J 3 bases, leaving 10 bases between the germline ends. The CDR3 has 14 amino acids. CDR1 and CDR2 from the germline V gene are MDHEN and SYDVKM. The CDR3 region is CASSLGPGHYGYTF. CDR3 bases: TGTGCCAGCAGTTTAGGGCCAGGGCACTATGGCTACACCTTC.

V is TRBV6-2 or TRBV6-3 and J is TRBJ2-2; TRBD1 aligns across 7 bases. V was clipped by 5 bases and J by 0 bases; unmatched bases: 6. The length of the CDR3 is 16 residues. Germline V lookup: CDR1 MNHEY, CDR2 SVGEGT. This chain's CDR3 is CASSARDSANTGELFF. The DNA for the CDR3 is TGTGCCAGCAGTGCCCGGGACAGCGCGAACACCGGGGAGCTGTTTTTT.

The chain recombines TRBV7-9 with TRBJ1-2, with 9 bases identical to TRBD1. The germline gives CDR1 SEHNR, CDR2 FQNEAQ (reference sequence). V was clipped by 7 bases and J by 1 base; unmatched bases: 4. The CDR3 runs 14 residues. The chain's CDR3 is CASTRTGVNYGYTF. DNA for the CDR3: TGTGCCAGCACCAGGACAGGGGTTAACTATGGCTACACCTTC.

V usage is TRBV6-1 and J usage is TRBJ1-5, with D perhaps TRBD1 (6 bases). Trimming stripped 2 bases from V and 8 bases from J, with 22 bases between. Germline V gene lookup returns CDR1 MNHNS and CDR2 SASEGT. The CDR3 has 17 residues. CDR3 nucleotides: TGTGCCAGCAGTGAAAAATACGACAGGTGGGAGACGGAGCCCCAGCATTTT. Translating gives CASSEKYDRWETEPQHF.

V usage is TRBV5-4 and J usage is TRBJ1-1; TRBD1 matches 10 bases. CDR3 length: 13 residues. Germline CDR1 SGHNT, CDR2 YYREEE (reference sequence). The V gene end was trimmed by 6 bases and the J gene end by 4 bases; junction bases not matched to a gene: 3. The CDR3 DNA follows: TGTGCCAGCATCCGGGACAGGGGCACTGAAGCTTTCTTT. Translating it yields CASIRDRGTEAFF.

V is TRBV7-9 and J is TRBJ2-7; weak D call: TRBD2 (6 bases). V was pared by 3 bases and J by 6 bases, with 9 bases between. This CDR3 contains 12 residues. From germline, CDR1 is SEHNR and CDR2 FQNEAQ (reference sequence). The CDR3 region is CASSFWEVEQYF. CDR3 nucleotide sequence: TGTGCCAGCAGCTTTTGGGAGGTCGAGCAGTACTTC.

CDR3 sequence reads: CASSSNRGGYTF. Written as DNA, the CDR3 is TGTGCCAGCTCGTCCAACAGGGGAGGCTACACCTTC. The chain recombines TRBV18 with TRBJ1-2; 7 nucleotides line up with TRBD1. The junction had 6 bases not matched to a gene; V was cut back by 6 bases and J by 8 bases. Germline V lookup: CDR1 KGHSH, CDR2 LQKENI. CDR3 length: 12 residues.

The rearrangement uses TRBV19 and TRBJ1-5; D perhaps matches TRBD1 (6 bases). Germline V gene data show CDR1 as LNHDA and CDR2 as SQIVND (reference sequence). V was shortened by 9 bases and J by 10 bases, with 22 bases between the two germline ends. The CDR3 runs to 14 residues. The CDR3 sequence: CASSLTGGLRPQHF. CDR3 coding DNA: TGTGCCAGCTCATTAACGGGGGGCCTCCGCCCCCAGCATTTT.

The gene calls are TRBV5-4 and TRBJ2-7; 10 bases line up with TRBD2. V was clipped by 4 bases and J by 7 bases; unmatched bases: 14. The CDR3 covers 16 residues. Germline loops: CDR1 SGHNT, CDR2 YYREEE (reference sequence). This CDR3 is CASSRMGVAGGREQYF. CDR3 nucleotides: TGTGCCAGCAGCCGGATGGGGGTAGCGGGGGGTAGGGAGCAGTACTTC.

V and J are TRBV10-2 and TRBJ2-3; perhaps TRBD1 as D (6 bases). CDR1 is WSHSY and CDR2 is SAAADI in the germline V gene. There are 14 residues in the CDR3. The V and J ends lost 5 bases and 7 bases respectively, with 16 bases between them. CDR3 sequence reads: CASSLRGSVNTQYF. CDR3 nucleotides: TGCGCCAGCAGTTTAAGGGGGAGCGTAAATACGCAGTATTTT.

This rearrangement joins TRBV4-3 to TRBJ1-1; 10 nucleotides agree with TRBD1. There are 14 residues in the CDR3. Germline V gene data show CDR1 as LGHNA and CDR2 as YSLEER. V lost 2 bases to trimming and J lost 4 bases; unmatched junction nucleotides: 1. CDR3 in DNA: TGCGCCAGCAGCCAACGGACAGGGGGCACTGAAGCTTTCTTT. Protein sequence: CASSQRTGGTEAFF.

The J gene is TRBJ1-1, the V gene TRBV14, with D maybe TRBD1 (5 bases). The CDR3 runs to 14 residues. Germline CDR1 and CDR2: SGHDN and FVKESK. V was shortened by 3 bases and J by 1 base, with 9 bases between the two germline ends. The CDR3 sequence: CASSHLGQNTEAFF. Here the CDR3 DNA reads TGTGCCAGCAGCCACCTTGGACAGAACACTGAAGCTTTCTTT. Full variable domain (outside the CDR3, taken from reference TRBV14 and TRBJ1-1): EAGVTQFPSHSVIEKGQTVTLRCDPISGHDNLYWYRRVMGKEIKFLLHFVKESKQDESGMPNNRFLAERTGGTYSTLKVQPAELEDSGVYFCASSHLGQNTEAFFGQGTRLTVV.

This chain links TRBV10-2 with TRBJ2-3; 12 bases fit TRBD2. With V trimmed by 5 bases and J by 0 bases, 9 bases remained unmatched. Per the germline V gene, CDR1 is WSHSY and CDR2 is SAAADI. The CDR3 spans 18 residues. The CDR3 loop is CASSFSSGGDLSTDTQYF. In DNA, the CDR3 is TGCGCCAGCAGTTTCTCTAGCGGGGGGGATTTGAGCACAGATACGCAGTATTTT.

The CDR3 protein is CASSRNSGGSSYNSPLHF. CDR3 sequence (DNA): TGTGCCAGCTCACGTAATTCGGGGGGCAGCTCCTATAATTCACCCCTCCACTTT. The V call is TRBV18, the J call TRBJ1-6, with D tentatively TRBD1 (6 bases). The CDR3 is 18 amino acids. The germline gives CDR1 KGHSH, CDR2 LQKENI. Deletions cut 4 bases from V and 0 bases from J, with 16 bases between.

V and J are TRBV2 and TRBJ2-1, with 8 bases aligning to TRBD2. The germline CDR1 and CDR2 sequences are SNHLY and FYNNEI. CDR3 length: 15 amino acids. With 6 bases clipped from V and 8 bases from J, the junction kept 12 bases outside the gene matches. The CDR3 DNA follows: TGTGCCAGCAGGGCGTTCGGGGGGGCGGGCGATGAGCAGTTCTTC. It specifies CASRAFGGAGDEQFF.

This clone was counted between two and nine times. The rearrangement uses TRBV25-1 and TRBJ2-7; TRBD1 is a possible D gene (5 bases). V lost 5 bases to trimming and J lost 6 bases, with 14 bases between them. CDR1 MGHDK and CDR2 SYGVNS come from the germline V gene. The CDR3 is made up of 13 amino acids. CDR3 residues: CASSRGQTGEQYF. The CDR3 DNA sequence: TGTGCCAGCAGTCGAGGCCAAACAGGCGAGCAGTACTTC.

V gene TRBV6-6 combines with J gene TRBJ1-1, with a weak D call TRBD1 (5 bases). The CDR3 contains 14 residues. With 4 bases removed from V and 0 bases from J, the gap between germline ends came to 9 bases. From germline, CDR1 is MNHNY and CDR2 SVGAGI (reference sequence). The CDR3 DNA follows: TGTGCCAGCAGTTCCCACAGGCTGAACACTGAAGCTTTCTTT. This encodes CASSSHRLNTEAFF.

The rearrangement uses TRBV29-1 and TRBJ2-1; no reliable D call. CDR3 size: 12 residues. V lost 4 bases and J 6 bases, leaving 10 bases between the germline ends. Germline-derived CDR1 and CDR2 are SQVTM and ANQGSEA. CDR3 in DNA: TGCAGCGTTGCCCTGTCAGTCAATGAGCAGTTCTTC. It encodes CSVALSVNEQFF.